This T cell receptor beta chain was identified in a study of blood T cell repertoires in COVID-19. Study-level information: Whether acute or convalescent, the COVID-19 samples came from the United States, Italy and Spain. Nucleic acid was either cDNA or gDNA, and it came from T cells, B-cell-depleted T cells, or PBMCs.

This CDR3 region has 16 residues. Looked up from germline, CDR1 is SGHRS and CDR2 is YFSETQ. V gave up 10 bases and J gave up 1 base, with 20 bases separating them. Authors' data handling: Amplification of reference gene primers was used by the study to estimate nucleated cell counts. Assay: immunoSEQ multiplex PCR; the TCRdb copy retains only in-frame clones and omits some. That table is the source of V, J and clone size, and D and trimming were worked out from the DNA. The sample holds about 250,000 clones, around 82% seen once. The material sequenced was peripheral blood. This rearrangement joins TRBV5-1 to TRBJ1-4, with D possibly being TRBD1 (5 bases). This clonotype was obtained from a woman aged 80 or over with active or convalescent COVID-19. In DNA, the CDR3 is TGCGCCCCGGGGGGATTTGAATGTGGAACTAATGAAAAACTGTTTTTT. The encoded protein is CAPGGFECGTNEKLFF. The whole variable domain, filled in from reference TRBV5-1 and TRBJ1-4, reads KAGVTQTPRYLIKTRGQQVTLSCSPISGHRSVSWYQQTPGQGLQFLFEYFSETQRNKGNFPGRFSGRQFSNSRSEMNVSTLELGDSALYLCAPGGFECGTNEKLFFGSGTQLSVL.